Listed here are 18 T cell receptor beta chains from one sample, sequenced in a study of T cells in Graves' hyperthyroidism and ophthalmopathy. Using RNA transcripts as the source, TCR beta CDR3 regions were amplified. HTBI primers drove first-round RT-PCR of the TCR CDR3. MiXCR was run by TCRdb on the multiplex PCR reads, yielding one entry per CDR3 protein. Of 150,000 or so distinct CDR3 sequences listed, around 20% were seen once; the top ten hold 67%. What was sequenced was blood. The receptors derive from a woman aged 45 to 65 with Graves' hyperthyroidism that later progressed to Graves' ophthalmopathy.

The chain has TRBV4-2 and TRBJ2-1, with a possible D match to TRBD1 (6 bases). Trimming removed 7 bases at V and 5 bases at J, with 18 bases between. Germline CDR1 reads LGHNA; CDR2 reads YNFKEQ. This CDR3 region has 15 residues. Written as DNA, the CDR3 is TGTGCCAGCAAAGTAAGCTCAGGGACAAACAATGAGCAGTTCTTC. As protein: CASKVSSGTNNEQFF.

The chain uses TRBV27 and TRBJ2-3; TRBD2 agrees at 9 bases. Germline V gives CDR1 MNHEY, CDR2 SMNVEV (reference sequence). The CDR3 runs 15 residues. V trimming: 3 bases; J trimming: 4 bases; junction bases outside the gene matches: 5. As DNA, the CDR3 is TGTGCCAGCAGTTTCCAGCGGGGGGTCGCAGATACGCAGTATTTT. Amino acids: CASSFQRGVADTQYF.

This clonotype was counted ten times or more. In nucleotides, the CDR3 is TGTGCCAGCAGGAGCGGGAGGGCCGAAGATACGCAGTATTTT. Its translation is CASRSGRAEDTQYF. The rearrangement joins TRBV2 to TRBJ2-3, with 10 nucleotides matching TRBD2. The CDR3 runs 14 residues. V shed 6 bases, J shed 5 bases, and the junction held 5 bases outside the gene matches. The germline V gene encodes CDR1 SNHLY and CDR2 FYNNEI.

This clonotype was observed many times. This chain links TRBV6-1 with TRBJ1-1; D call uncertain. The germline CDR1 and CDR2 sequences are MNHNS and SASEGT. The ends were cut back, 7 bases at V and 11 bases at J, with 14 bases in the middle. The CDR3 runs 11 residues. CDR3 sequence reads: CASIHRQEAFF. In nucleotides, the CDR3 is TGTGCCAGCATCCACCGGCAGGAGGCTTTCTTT.

Many counts were recorded for this clonotype. The chain recombines TRBV5-4 with TRBJ2-3; D is uncertain. Per the germline V gene, CDR1 is SGHNT and CDR2 is YYREEE (reference sequence). Trimming stripped 4 bases from V and 1 base from J, with 16 bases between. The CDR3 covers 16 residues. In DNA form, the CDR3 reads TGTGCCAGCAGCCCCCGAGGTGGTAGGGGCACAGATACGCAGTATTTT. Its translation: CASSPRGGRGTDTQYF.

The rearrangement uses TRBV12-3 or TRBV12-4 and TRBJ2-1; 10 positions match TRBD1. CDR3 length: 15 residues. V shed 5 bases, J shed 7 bases, and the junction held 8 bases outside the gene matches. CDR3 DNA: TGTGCCAGCAGTCCTACCGGGACAGGGGATAATGAGCAGTTCTTC. Translation: CASSPTGTGDNEQFF.

This clonotype showed up many times. Written as DNA, the CDR3 is TGTGCCACCACTGGGGGGGGACGGAACTATGGCTACACCTTC. This gives the protein CATTGGGRNYGYTF. The V and J genes are TRBV6-1 and TRBJ1-2, with D perhaps matching TRBD1 (5 bases). V was pared by 10 bases and J by 2 bases, with 17 bases between. The CDR3 is made up of 14 amino acids. Germline CDR1 MNHNS, CDR2 SASEGT.

In its sample, this clonotype was seen many times. This sequence joins TRBV20-1 and TRBJ2-1; 12 bases fit TRBD2. J lost 3 bases, V lost 3 bases, and 3 bases had no gene match. Germline V lookup: CDR1 DFQATT, CDR2 SNEGSKA (reference sequence). The CDR3 is 15 amino acids. The CDR3 here is CSARPTSGGYNEQFF. DNA for the CDR3: TGCAGTGCTAGGCCGACTAGCGGGGGCTACAATGAGCAGTTCTTC.

J is TRBJ1-1 and V is TRBV6-5; no firm D call. The CDR3 totals 14 residues. V gave up 0 bases and J gave up 3 bases, with 8 bases separating them. Germline CDR1 and CDR2: MNHEY and SVGAGI. The CDR3 DNA is TGTGCCAGCAGTTACTCGGGCAGAGACACTGAAGCTTTCTTT. This translates into CASSYSGRDTEAFF.

To note about this clonotype: This clone may be a read error of a much larger clone one base away. The CDR3 DNA reads as TGTGCCGTACAAGCGGGGGGCTCCTACGAGCAGTACTTC. Translation: CAVQAGGSYEQYF. The chain links TRBV10-3 to TRBJ2-7, with 9 bases that match TRBD2. Per the germline V gene, CDR1 is ENHRY and CDR2 is SYGVKD. The CDR3 spans 13 residues. V dropped 11 bases and J dropped 0; count of bases not matched to a gene: 5.

This clonotype was seen many times. The chain employs TRBV12-3 or TRBV12-4 and TRBJ2-1; 13 bases align to TRBD2. J gave up 7 bases and V 5 bases, and 5 bases lay outside the gene matches. The CDR3 runs to 15 residues. This chain's CDR3 is CASSPGTSGKNEQFF. In DNA, the CDR3 is TGTGCCAGCAGTCCCGGGACTAGCGGGAAAAATGAGCAGTTCTTC.

This clonotype was detected many times. The chain links TRBV5-1 to TRBJ1-1, with 8 bases that match TRBD1. Germline CDR1 is SGHRS and CDR2 is YFSETQ. The V and J ends lost 2 bases and 5 bases, in that order; junction bases with no gene match: 5. The CDR3 is made up of 14 amino acids. In DNA form, the CDR3 reads TGCGCCAGCAGCTTACGGACAGGGAAGACTGAAGCTTTCTTT. Translating it yields CASSLRTGKTEAFF.

This clonotype occurred many times. The chain has TRBV7-2 and TRBJ2-7; perhaps TRBD1 as D (6 bases). Trimming pared 5 bases from V and 5 bases from J, leaving 10 bases between. CDR1 and CDR2 from the germline V gene are SGHTA and FQGNSA. The CDR3 consists of 12 residues. The CDR3 here is CASSKQGNEQYF. The CDR3 region has the DNA TGTGCCAGCAGCAAGCAGGGGAACGAGCAGTACTTC.

This clonotype was counted at least ten times. The chain joins TRBV6-1 to TRBJ1-2, with D possibly being TRBD1 (6 bases). Germline CDR1 reads MNHNS; CDR2 reads SASEGT. The V and J ends lost 6 bases and 9 bases respectively, with 20 bases between them. The CDR3 consists of 14 residues. CDR3 loop: CASSEPEQGLSYTF. As DNA, the CDR3 is TGTGCCAGCAGCGAACCAGAACAGGGTTTGAGCTACACCTTC.

This clonotype was seen repeatedly, ten times or more. The chain is built from TRBV7-2 and TRBJ1-2; TRBD1 aligns across 7 bases. This CDR3 contains 13 residues. V shed 3 bases, J shed 5 bases, and the junction held 3 bases outside the gene matches. CDR1 and CDR2 (germline): SGHTA, FQGNSA. For the CDR3, the DNA is TGTGCCAGCAGCTTGACAGGGAGTTATGGCTACACCTTC. Protein: CASSLTGSYGYTF.

This clonotype was seen at least ten times. This chain connects TRBV29-1 to TRBJ1-2; D unclear. V was pared by 8 bases and J by 8 bases, with 21 bases between. This CDR3 spans 13 amino acids. The germline gives CDR1 SQVTM, CDR2 ANQGSEA. The CDR3 DNA sequence: TGCAGCACCCTCAAGGATGGGTCAGGCGGCTACACCTTC. It is translated as CSTLKDGSGGYTF. The variable domain in full, completed from reference TRBV29-1 and TRBJ1-2, reads SAVISQKPSRDICQRGTSLTIQCQVDSQVTMMFWYRQQPGQSLTLIATANQGSEATYESGFVIDKFPISRPNLTFSTLTVSNMSPEDSSIYLCSTLKDGSGGYTFGSGTRLTVV.

This clonotype was observed at least ten times. The chain carries TRBV20-1 and TRBJ2-3; 9 nucleotides line up with TRBD2. Germline values: CDR1 DFQATT, CDR2 SNEGSKA (reference sequence). The V gene end was trimmed by 3 bases and the J gene end by 6 bases; junction bases not matched to a gene: 7. The CDR3 length is 14 residues. The CDR3 spells CSASRLSGRDTQYF. Written as DNA, the CDR3 is TGCAGTGCTAGCCGGTTAAGCGGGAGGGATACGCAGTATTTT.

This clonotype was observed at least ten times. The chain joins TRBV28 to TRBJ2-1; 15 nucleotides line up with TRBD2. The trim removed 5 bases at V and 4 bases at J, leaving 3 bases unmatched. The CDR3 covers 16 residues. Per the germline V gene, CDR1 is MDHEN and CDR2 is SYDVKM. CDR3 sequence reads: CASSRTSGREYNEQFF. The CDR3 DNA reads TGTGCCAGCAGTCGGACTAGCGGGAGGGAGTACAATGAGCAGTTCTTC.